This T cell receptor beta chain was sequenced during a study of T cell responses to AZD1222 COVID-19 vaccine. General observations from the study: Spike-wide vaccine-associated CD4 TCRs dominated at 160-218 and 743-854. Donors in the cohort were predominantly white British and more often female, and clonal diversity was possibly underestimated. Regions left unmutated in variants are reportedly the target of nearly half of spike-specific TCRs.

TCRdb's copy holds only in-frame clones and misses some; the assay was immunoSEQ multiplex PCR. The sample carries about 70,000 clones, 90% recorded once. Points on this clone: Its antigen is currently unknown.

V dropped 10 bases and J dropped 0 bases, with 15 bases sitting between them. Germline V lookup: CDR1 SNHLY, CDR2 FYNNEI. This CDR3 contains 14 residues. This clonotype originated in an adult who received the AZD1222 COVID-19 vaccine. Sequences were derived from peripheral blood, sampled 28 days after the second AZD1222 dose. The V call is TRBV2, the J call TRBJ2-5, with a possible D match to TRBD2 (5 bases). This chain's CDR3 is CATTREQYQETQYF. In DNA form, the CDR3 reads TGTGCCACCACTAGGGAGCAGTACCAAGAGACCCAGTACTTC.